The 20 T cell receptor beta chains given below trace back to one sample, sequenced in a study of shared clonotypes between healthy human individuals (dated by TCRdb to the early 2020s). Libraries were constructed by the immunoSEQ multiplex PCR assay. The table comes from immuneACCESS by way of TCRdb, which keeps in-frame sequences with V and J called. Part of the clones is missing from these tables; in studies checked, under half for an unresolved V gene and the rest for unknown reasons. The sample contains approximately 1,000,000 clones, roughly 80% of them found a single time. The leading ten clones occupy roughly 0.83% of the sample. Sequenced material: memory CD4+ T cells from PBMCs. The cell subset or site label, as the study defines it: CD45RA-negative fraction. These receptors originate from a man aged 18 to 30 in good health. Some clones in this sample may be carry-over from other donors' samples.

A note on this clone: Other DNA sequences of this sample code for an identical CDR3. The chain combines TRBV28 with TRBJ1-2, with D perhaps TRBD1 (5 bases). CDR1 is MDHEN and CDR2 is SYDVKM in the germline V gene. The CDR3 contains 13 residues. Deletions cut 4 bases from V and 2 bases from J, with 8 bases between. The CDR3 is CASSSAGNYGYTF. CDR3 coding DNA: TGTGCCAGCAGTTCAGCAGGGAACTATGGCTACACCTTC.

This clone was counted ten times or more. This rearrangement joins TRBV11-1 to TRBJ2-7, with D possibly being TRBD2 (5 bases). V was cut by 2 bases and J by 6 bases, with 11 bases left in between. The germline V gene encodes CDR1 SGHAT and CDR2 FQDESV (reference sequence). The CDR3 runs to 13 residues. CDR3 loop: CASSLFVDSEQYF. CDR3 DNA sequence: TGTGCCAGCAGCTTATTTGTGGACTCCGAGCAGTACTTC.

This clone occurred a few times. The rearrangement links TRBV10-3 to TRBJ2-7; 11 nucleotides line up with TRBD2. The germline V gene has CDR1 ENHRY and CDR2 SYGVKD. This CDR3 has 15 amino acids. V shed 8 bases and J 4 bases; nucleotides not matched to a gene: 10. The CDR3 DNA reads TGTGCCATCGGGACTAGCGGAGGGGGCTTATACGAGCAGTACTTC. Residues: CAIGTSGGGLYEQYF.

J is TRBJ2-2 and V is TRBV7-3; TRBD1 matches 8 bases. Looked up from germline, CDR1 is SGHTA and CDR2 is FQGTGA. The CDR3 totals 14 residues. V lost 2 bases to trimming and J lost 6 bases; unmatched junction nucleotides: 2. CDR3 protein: CASSLQGAAGELFF. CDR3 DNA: TGTGCCAGCAGCTTACAGGGGGCAGCCGGGGAGCTGTTTTTT.

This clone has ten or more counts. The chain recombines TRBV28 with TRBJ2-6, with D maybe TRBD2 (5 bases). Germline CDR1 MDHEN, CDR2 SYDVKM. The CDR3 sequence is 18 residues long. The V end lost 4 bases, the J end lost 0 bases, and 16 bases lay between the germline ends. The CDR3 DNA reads TGTGCCAGCAGTTCCTCCTCCGAGCGGAGCTCTGGGGCCAACGTCCTGACTTTC. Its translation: CASSSSSERSSGANVLTF.

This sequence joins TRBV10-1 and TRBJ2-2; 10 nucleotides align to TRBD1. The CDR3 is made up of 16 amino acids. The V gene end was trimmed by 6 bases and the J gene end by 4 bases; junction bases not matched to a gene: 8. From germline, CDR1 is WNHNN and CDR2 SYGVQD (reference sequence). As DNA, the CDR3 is TGCGCCAGCAGGGACTCCGGGACAGGGGCCACCGGGGAGCTGTTTTTT. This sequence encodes CASRDSGTGATGELFF.

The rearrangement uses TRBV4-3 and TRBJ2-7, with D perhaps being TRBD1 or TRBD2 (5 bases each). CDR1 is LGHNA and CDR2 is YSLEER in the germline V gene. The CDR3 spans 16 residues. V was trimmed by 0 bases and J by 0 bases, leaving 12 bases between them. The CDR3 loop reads CASSQDRPRGSYEQYF. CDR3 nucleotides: TGCGCCAGCAGCCAAGATCGACCGAGGGGCTCCTACGAGCAGTACTTC.

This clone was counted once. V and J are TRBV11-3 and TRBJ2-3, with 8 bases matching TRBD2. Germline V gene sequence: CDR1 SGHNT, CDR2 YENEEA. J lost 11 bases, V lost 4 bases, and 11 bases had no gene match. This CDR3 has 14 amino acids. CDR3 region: CASSSSRTSPKQYF. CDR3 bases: TGTGCCAGCAGCTCCTCCAGGACTAGCCCAAAGCAGTATTTT. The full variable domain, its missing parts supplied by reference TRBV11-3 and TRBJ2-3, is EAGVVQSPRYKIIEKKQPVAFWCNPISGHNTLYWYLQNLGQGPELLIRYENEEAVDDSQLPKDRFSAERLKGVDSTLKIQPAELGDSAVYLCASSSSRTSPKQYFGPGTRLTVL.

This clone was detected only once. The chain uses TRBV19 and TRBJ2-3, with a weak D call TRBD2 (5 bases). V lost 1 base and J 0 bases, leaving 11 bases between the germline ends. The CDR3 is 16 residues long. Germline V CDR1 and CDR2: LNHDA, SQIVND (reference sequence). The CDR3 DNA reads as TGTGCCAGTAGTATAGCCCAGCGGTCTAGCACAGATACGCAGTATTTT. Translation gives CASSIAQRSSTDTQYF.

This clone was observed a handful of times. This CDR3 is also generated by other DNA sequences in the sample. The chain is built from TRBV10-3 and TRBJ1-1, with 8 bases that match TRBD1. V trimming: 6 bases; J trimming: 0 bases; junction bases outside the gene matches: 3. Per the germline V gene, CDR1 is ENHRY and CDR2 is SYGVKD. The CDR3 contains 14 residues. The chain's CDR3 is CAIRGTGMNTEAFF. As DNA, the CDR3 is TGTGCCATCAGGGGGACAGGCATGAACACTGAAGCTTTCTTT.

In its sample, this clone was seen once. CDR3 sequence reads: CASSFLANTGELFF. The CDR3 DNA sequence: TGTGCCAGCAGCTTCCTAGCGAACACCGGGGAGCTGTTTTTT. V gene TRBV7-2 combines with J gene TRBJ2-2; no clear D. V was shortened by 3 bases and J by 0 bases, with 5 bases between the two germline ends. The CDR3 covers 14 residues. Germline CDR1 reads SGHTA; CDR2 reads FQGNSA.

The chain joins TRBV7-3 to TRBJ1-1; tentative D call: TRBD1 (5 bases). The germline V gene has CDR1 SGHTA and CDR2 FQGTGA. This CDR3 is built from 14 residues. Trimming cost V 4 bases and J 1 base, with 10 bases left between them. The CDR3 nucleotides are TGTGCCAGCAGCTCGGGACTTAGGAACACTGAAGCTTTCTTT. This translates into CASSSGLRNTEAFF.

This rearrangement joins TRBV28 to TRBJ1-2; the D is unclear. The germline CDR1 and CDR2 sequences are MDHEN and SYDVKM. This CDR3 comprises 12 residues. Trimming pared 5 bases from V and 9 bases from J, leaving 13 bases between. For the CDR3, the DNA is TGTGCCAGCAGTCCCCGGGTCAGCCGCTACACCTTC. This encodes CASSPRVSRYTF.

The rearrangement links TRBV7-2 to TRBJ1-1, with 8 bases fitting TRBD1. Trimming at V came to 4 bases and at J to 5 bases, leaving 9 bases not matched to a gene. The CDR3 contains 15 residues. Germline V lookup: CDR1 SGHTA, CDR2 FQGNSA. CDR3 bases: TGTGCCAGCAGCTACAAAACAGGGGGGCGAACTGAAGCTTTCTTT. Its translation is CASSYKTGGRTEAFF.

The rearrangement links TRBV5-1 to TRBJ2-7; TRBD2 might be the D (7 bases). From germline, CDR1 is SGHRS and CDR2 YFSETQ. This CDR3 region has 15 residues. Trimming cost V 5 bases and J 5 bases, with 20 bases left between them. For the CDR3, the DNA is TGCGCCAGCAGTATCCCTGTGCGGGGGCGCAACGAGCAGTACTTC. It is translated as CASSIPVRGRNEQYF.

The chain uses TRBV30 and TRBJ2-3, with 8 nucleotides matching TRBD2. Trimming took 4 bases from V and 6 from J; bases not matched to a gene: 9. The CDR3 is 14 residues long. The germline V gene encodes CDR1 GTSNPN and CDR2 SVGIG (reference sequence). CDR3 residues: CAWTPGLAEDTQYF. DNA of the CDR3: TGTGCCTGGACCCCCGGACTAGCCGAGGATACGCAGTATTTT.

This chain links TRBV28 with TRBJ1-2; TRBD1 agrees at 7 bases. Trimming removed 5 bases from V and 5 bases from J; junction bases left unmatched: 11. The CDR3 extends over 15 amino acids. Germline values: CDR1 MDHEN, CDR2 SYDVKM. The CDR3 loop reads CASSQGGEGEYGYTF. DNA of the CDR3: TGTGCCAGCAGTCAAGGGGGCGAGGGGGAATATGGCTACACCTTC.

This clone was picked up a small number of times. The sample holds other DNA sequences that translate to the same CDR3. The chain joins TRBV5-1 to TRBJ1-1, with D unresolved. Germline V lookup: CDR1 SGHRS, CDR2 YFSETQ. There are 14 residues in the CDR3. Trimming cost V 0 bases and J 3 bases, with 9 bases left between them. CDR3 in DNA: TGCGCCAGCAGCTTGGATCGCCTGGACACTGAAGCTTTCTTT. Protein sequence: CASSLDRLDTEAFF.

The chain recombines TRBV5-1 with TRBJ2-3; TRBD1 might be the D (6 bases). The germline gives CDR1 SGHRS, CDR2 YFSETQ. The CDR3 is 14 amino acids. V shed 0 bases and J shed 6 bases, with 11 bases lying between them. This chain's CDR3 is CASSLVGASDTQYF. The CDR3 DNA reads TGCGCCAGCAGCTTGGTGGGGGCTTCGGATACGCAGTATTTT.

Here the CDR3 DNA reads TGTGCCAGCAGCCAAACTAGCGGGATGGACGAGCAGTACTTC. This encodes CASSQTSGMDEQYF. The genes are TRBV11-2 and TRBJ2-7; 10 nucleotides line up with TRBD2. The CDR3 extends over 14 amino acids. Germline loops: CDR1 SGHAT, CDR2 FQNNGV. V trimming: 5 bases; J trimming: 5 bases; junction bases outside the gene matches: 6.